One and the same sample provided the 23 T cell receptor beta chains below, sequenced in a study of radiation and T cells in renal cell carcinoma. TCRdb's copy holds only in-frame clones and misses some; the assay was immunoSEQ multiplex PCR. The sample lists about 130,000 clones, 81% seen once, with 5% to 6.5% in the top ten. Time point given: blood 2 weeks post-SBRT. Described treatment: 15 Gy SBRT to primary tumor, nephrectomy 4 weeks later. The sequences come from blood, collected from a patient whose treatment included radiotherapy and nephrectomy. These TCRs come from a man aged 50 to 59 with renal cell carcinoma.

In this sample, this clone turned up once. This chain joins TRBV7-2 and TRBJ2-5; D uncertain. Deletions cut 4 bases from V and 0 bases from J, with 6 bases between. The CDR3 sequence is 13 residues long. Looked up from germline, CDR1 is SGHTA and CDR2 is FQGNSA. The CDR3 nucleotides are TGTGCCAGCAGCTCAGGTTACCAAGAGACCCAGTACTTC. The encoded protein is CASSSGYQETQYF.

This rearrangement joins TRBV5-1 to TRBJ1-1, with D perhaps matching TRBD1 (5 bases). In germline, CDR1 is SGHRS, CDR2 YFSETQ. The CDR3 is 14 residues long. Trimming stripped 5 bases from V and 7 bases from J, with 18 bases between. CDR3 nucleotide sequence: TGCGCCAGCAGACCAGGACAACCCGGCAATGAAGCTTTCTTT. Protein: CASRPGQPGNEAFF.

V gene TRBV28 combines with J gene TRBJ2-7, with D perhaps TRBD2 (7 bases). Germline V CDR1 and CDR2: MDHEN, SYDVKM. CDR3 length: 14 amino acids. The germline V and J ends were trimmed by 7 bases and 4 bases, with 17 bases remaining between them. CDR3 in amino acids: CASTPGGGPYEQYF. The CDR3 region has the DNA TGTGCCAGCACCCCCGGCGGGGGCCCTTACGAGCAGTACTTC.

The chain couples TRBV18 to TRBJ2-1; 9 nucleotides align to TRBD2. This CDR3 has 14 amino acids. Germline V CDR1 and CDR2: KGHSH, LQKENI. The trim removed 4 bases at V and 2 bases at J, leaving 0 bases unmatched. CDR3 bases: TGTGCCAGCTCACGCGGGGGGGCCTACAATGAGCAGTTCTTC. Its translation: CASSRGGAYNEQFF.

This rearrangement joins TRBV5-4 to TRBJ1-1; D possibly corresponds to TRBD1 (6 bases). CDR3 length: 15 residues. Germline CDR1 is SGHNT and CDR2 is YYREEE (reference sequence). V lost 1 base, J lost 1 base, and 11 bases lay in between. The CDR3 DNA sequence: TGTGCCAGCAGCTTGCTAGACAGGTCGAACACTGAAGCTTTCTTT. It is translated as CASSLLDRSNTEAFF. The variable domain in full, completed from reference TRBV5-4 and TRBJ1-1, reads ETGVTQSPTHLIKTRGQQVTLRCSSQSGHNTVSWYQQALGQGPQFIFQYYREEENGRGNFPPRFSGLQFPNYSSELNVNALELDDSALYLCASSLLDRSNTEAFFGQGTRLTVV.

This CDR3 reads CASSGTGTGYNEQFF. In nucleotides, the CDR3 is TGTGCCAGCAGCGGAACCGGGACAGGGTACAATGAGCAGTTCTTC. The chain couples TRBV9 to TRBJ2-1; 9 bases align to TRBD1. CDR1 and CDR2 from the germline V gene are SGDLS and YYNGEE. J was trimmed by 4 bases and V by 3 bases; bases with no gene match: 5. The CDR3 runs to 15 residues.

The CDR3 loop is CASSLGPPPYEQYF. CDR3 coding DNA: TGCGCCAGCAGCCTGGGACCGCCGCCCTACGAGCAGTACTTC. V and J are TRBV5-1 and TRBJ2-7; D possibly uses TRBD1 or TRBD2 (5 bases each). This CDR3 is built from 14 residues. V dropped 4 bases and J dropped 2 bases, with 13 bases sitting between them. CDR1 is SGHRS and CDR2 is YFSETQ in the germline V gene.

The CDR3 DNA reads TGCGCCAGCAGCTTGTCATGGACTAGCGGGAGGAACGACGAGCAGTACTTC. It yields the protein CASSLSWTSGRNDEQYF. The chain couples TRBV5-1 to TRBJ2-7, with TRBD2 matching 14 bases. V shed 1 base, J shed 5 bases, and the junction held 8 bases outside the gene matches. Per the germline V gene, CDR1 is SGHRS and CDR2 is YFSETQ. The CDR3 is 17 amino acids.

The chain uses TRBV5-6 and TRBJ2-7; TRBD1 agrees at 8 bases. CDR1 and CDR2 from the germline V gene are SGHDT and YYEEEE. V trimming: 3 bases; J trimming: 1 base; junction bases outside the gene matches: 3. The CDR3 totals 14 residues. The CDR3 sequence: CASSYRQGSYEQYF. CDR3 nucleotide sequence: TGTGCCAGCAGCTATCGACAGGGGTCCTACGAGCAGTACTTC.

Only a few counts were recorded for this clone. The chain has TRBV5-1 and TRBJ1-4; D ambiguous. V dropped 0 bases and J dropped 8 bases, with 8 bases sitting between them. Germline CDR1 and CDR2: SGHRS and YFSETQ. There are 13 residues in the CDR3. The CDR3 sequence is CASSLGTEEKLFF. DNA for the CDR3: TGCGCCAGCAGCTTGGGAACAGAGGAAAAACTGTTTTTT.

This chain joins TRBV5-5 and TRBJ2-7; 7 bases are a match to TRBD2. The ends lost 4 bases at V and 4 bases at J; junction bases unmatched: 11. There are 15 residues in the CDR3. Germline loops: CDR1 SGHKS, CDR2 YYEKEE (reference sequence). CDR3 DNA sequence: TGTGCCAGCAGCCCCCGGATGGGAGGGGTTTACGAGCAGTACTTC. Its protein product is CASSPRMGGVYEQYF. The full variable domain, with the rest looked up from reference TRBV5-5 and TRBJ2-7, is DAGVTQSPTHLIKTRGQQVTLRCSPISGHKSVSWYQQVLGQGPQFIFQYYEKEERGRGNFPDRFSARQFPNYSSELNVNALLLGDSALYLCASSPRMGGVYEQYFGPGTRLTVT.

This clone appeared a few times. Distinct nucleotide sequences in the sample also encode this CDR3. The gene calls are TRBV29-1 and TRBJ1-1; D gene ambiguous. V lost 4 bases and J lost 0, with 12 bases in between. Germline assignment: CDR1 SQVTM and CDR2 ANQGSEA. This CDR3 is 14 amino acids long. CDR3 in DNA: TGCAGCGTTGGGGCAGCTAACCTGAACACTGAAGCTTTCTTT. Protein sequence: CSVGAANLNTEAFF.

V gene TRBV5-1 combines with J gene TRBJ2-7; no clear D gene. CDR3 size: 14 residues. V lost 0 bases and J 0 bases, leaving 7 bases between the germline ends. Looked up from germline, CDR1 is SGHRS and CDR2 is YFSETQ. CDR3 loop: CASSLGTLSYEQYF. The CDR3 region has the DNA TGCGCCAGCAGCTTGGGAACCCTCTCCTACGAGCAGTACTTC.

This sequence joins TRBV19 and TRBJ2-5, with TRBD2 identical over 8 bases. Germline V gives CDR1 LNHDA, CDR2 SQIVND (reference sequence). This CDR3 spans 13 amino acids. Germline trimming cut 8 bases from V and 6 bases from J; bases unmatched to any gene: 8. DNA of the CDR3: TGTGCCAGTTCCGGGGGGGCTTCGCAGACCCAGTACTTC. Translating it yields CASSGGASQTQYF.

This chain connects TRBV29-1 to TRBJ2-3, with TRBD1 matching over 7 bases. The CDR3 is 15 residues long. J lost 0 bases, V lost 7 bases, and 10 bases had no gene match. Germline CDR1 SQVTM, CDR2 ANQGSEA. The CDR3 sequence is CSALGTETSTDTQYF. As DNA, the CDR3 is TGCAGCGCACTCGGGACAGAAACTAGCACAGATACGCAGTATTTT.

The J gene is TRBJ1-2, the V gene TRBV5-5, with D possibly TRBD1 on 5 matching bases. Germline lookup yields CDR1 SGHKS and CDR2 YYEKEE (reference sequence). The CDR3 consists of 14 residues. V dropped 1 base and J dropped 8 bases, with 15 bases sitting between them. For the CDR3, the DNA is TGTGCCAGCAGCTTGATTGGGGCAAGGCGAGGCTACACCTTC. Translation gives CASSLIGARRGYTF.

This rearrangement joins TRBV7-3 to TRBJ2-1, with 14 bases fitting TRBD2. The CDR3 has 15 amino acids. Germline values: CDR1 SGHTA, CDR2 FQGTGA. The V and J ends lost 4 bases and 9 bases, in that order; junction bases with no gene match: 5. The CDR3 sequence: CASSWGLAGDAEQFF. CDR3 DNA sequence: TGTGCCAGCAGCTGGGGACTAGCGGGGGACGCTGAGCAGTTCTTC.

The CDR3 DNA reads as TGTGCCAGCAGCCTCGCGGGGGTGGGGGCAACAGATACGCAGTATTTT. This codes for CASSLAGVGATDTQYF. The rearrangement links TRBV7-9 to TRBJ2-3; TRBD2 might be the D (7 bases). The length of the CDR3 is 16 residues. Trimming removed 5 bases from V and 3 bases from J, with 18 bases in between. Looked up from germline, CDR1 is SEHNR and CDR2 is FQNEAQ (reference sequence).

This chain connects TRBV5-1 to TRBJ2-7; TRBD1 is a possible D gene (5 bases). This CDR3 contains 13 residues. The germline V gene encodes CDR1 SGHRS and CDR2 YFSETQ. Trimming took 8 bases from V and 2 from J, leaving 14 bases between them. The CDR3, as DNA: TGCGCCAGTCCGCAGGGTTCGGCCTACGAGCAGTACTTC. The encoded protein is CASPQGSAYEQYF.

V gene TRBV4-2 combines with J gene TRBJ2-5, with 7 nucleotides matching TRBD1. The V gene end was trimmed by 1 base and the J gene end by 5 bases; junction bases not matched to a gene: 4. Looked up from germline, CDR1 is LGHNA and CDR2 is YNFKEQ. CDR3 length: 14 residues. The CDR3 coding sequence is TGTGCCAGCAGCCAAGGACAGGGTCGGGAGACCCAGTACTTC. It encodes CASSQGQGRETQYF.

This chain connects TRBV5-1 to TRBJ2-2; 10 positions match TRBD2. CDR3 length equals 16 residues. V trimming: 0 bases; J trimming: 2 bases; junction bases outside the gene matches: 1. Germline CDR1 and CDR2: SGHRS and YFSETQ. CDR3 loop: CASSLGTSGNTGELFF. Written as DNA, the CDR3 is TGCGCCAGCAGCTTGGGGACTAGCGGAAACACCGGGGAGCTGTTTTTT. The full variable domain, in which reference TRBV5-1 and TRBJ2-2 provide the parts outside the CDR3, is KAGVTQTPRYLIKTRGQQVTLSCSPISGHRSVSWYQQTPGQGLQFLFEYFSETQRNKGNFPGRFSGRQFSNSRSEMNVSTLELGDSALYLCASSLGTSGNTGELFFGEGSRLTVL.

This chain links TRBV18 with TRBJ1-5; D unclear. This CDR3 is built from 14 residues. The germline gives CDR1 KGHSH, CDR2 LQKENI. The ends were cut back, 5 bases at V and 4 bases at J, with 12 bases in the middle. CDR3 nucleotide sequence: TGTGCCAGCTCAAGCGACATGGGAAATCAGCCCCAGCATTTT. Its protein product is CASSSDMGNQPQHF.

The gene calls are TRBV5-1 and TRBJ2-3; no reliable D call. The CDR3 is made up of 14 amino acids. V was pared by 4 bases and J by 2 bases, with 11 bases between. CDR1 is SGHRS and CDR2 is YFSETQ in the germline V gene. The CDR3 here is CASSPRPDTDTQYF. The CDR3 DNA reads TGCGCCAGCAGCCCCCGCCCCGACACAGATACGCAGTATTTT.